What follows is one T cell receptor beta chain and its context. Clones were sequenced by immunoSEQ multiplex PCR, and TCRdb holds only the in-frame ones, with some missing. The sample holds roughly 130,000 clones, approximately 80% seen once. The data are from a study of blood T cell repertoires in COVID-19. Input material: peripheral blood. The sequence derives from an older man with acute or convalescent COVID-19.

The CDR3 here is CASSDRGSAVTDTQYF. The CDR3 DNA follows: TGTGCCAGCAGTGACCGTGGTAGCGCCGTCACAGATACGCAGTATTTT. The rearrangement joins TRBV6-4 to TRBJ2-3; weak D call: TRBD2 (5 bases). V lost 2 bases to trimming and J lost 2 bases, with 14 bases between them. The length of the CDR3 is 16 residues. The germline V gene encodes CDR1 MRHNA and CDR2 SNTAGT.